This passage covers 8 T cell receptor beta chains from one sample sequenced in a study of cytomegalovirus exposure and HLA in healthy donors. PCR primers comprised 60 Vbeta and 13 Jbeta primers. This table comes from immunoSEQ multiplex PCR, and its TCRdb copy is limited to in-frame clones, with some not included. This sample carries approximately 100,000 clones, about 70% of them seen once, and the ten largest clones take 1.5% to 2%. Sequenced: PBMCs. Receptors originate from a woman in her forties in good health and CMV-seronegative.

This clone occurred a few times. This chain joins TRBV4-1 and TRBJ1-4; 9 bases are shared with TRBD1. Germline assignment: CDR1 MGHRA and CDR2 YSYEKL. This CDR3 spans 15 amino acids. V lost 4 bases and J lost 5; bases outside the gene matches: 5. The CDR3 spells CASSPPGQGNEKLFF. In nucleotides, the CDR3 is TGCGCCAGCAGCCCTCCGGGACAGGGAAATGAAAAACTGTTTTTT.

V is TRBV4-1 and J is TRBJ1-5; a weak D match, TRBD1 (5 bases). Trimming left V 0 bases short and J 7 bases short, with 16 bases between. This CDR3 region has 16 residues. CDR1 MGHRA and CDR2 YSYEKL come from the germline V gene. The CDR3 DNA reads TGCGCCAGCAGCCAAGATCCCGAAGGGGTTTGGCAGCCCCAGCATTTT. Encoded protein: CASSQDPEGVWQPQHF.

The gene calls are TRBV10-3 and TRBJ2-3; 7 nucleotides line up with TRBD2. The CDR3 loop spans 16 amino acids. Trimming cost V 2 bases and J 1 base; bases outside gene matches: 6. Per germline, CDR1 ENHRY and CDR2 SYGVKD. The CDR3 is CAISELREQGTDTQYF. CDR3 sequence (DNA): TGTGCCATCAGTGAGCTGCGGGAGCAGGGCACAGATACGCAGTATTTT.

The chain uses TRBV11-2 and TRBJ1-5; D perhaps matches TRBD1 (5 bases). This CDR3 comprises 15 residues. Trimming removed 6 bases at V and 0 bases at J, with 12 bases between. From germline, CDR1 is SGHAT and CDR2 FQNNGV. The CDR3, as DNA: TGTGCCAGCAGTATCGGACAAGATAGCAATCAGCCCCAGCATTTT. Its translation is CASSIGQDSNQPQHF.

The count of this clone is one. This chain joins TRBV5-6 and TRBJ1-1; 8 nucleotides align to TRBD1. From germline, CDR1 is SGHDT and CDR2 YYEEEE. The J segment lost 7 bases and the V segment lost 4 bases, leaving 18 bases of the junction unmatched. This CDR3 is 17 amino acids long. This chain's CDR3 is CASSRLDRDRSALEAFF. DNA of the CDR3: TGTGCCAGCAGCCGATTGGACAGGGACAGGTCGGCTCTTGAAGCTTTCTTT.

The chain joins TRBV5-1 to TRBJ2-3; 8 bases fit TRBD2. CDR1 and CDR2 from the germline V gene are SGHRS and YFSETQ. CDR3 size: 16 residues. V dropped 0 bases and J dropped 3; count of bases not matched to a gene: 6. CDR3 amino acids: CASSLDERGITDTQYF. Written as DNA, the CDR3 is TGCGCCAGCAGCTTGGACGAGCGGGGGATTACAGATACGCAGTATTTT.

Only one count was recorded for this clone. The junction shows a germline mismatch at one end, possibly a read error. Other DNA sequences within the sample encode an identical CDR3. CDR3 protein: CASSLEGALNSPLHF. The CDR3 DNA is TGTGCCAGCAGCTTAGAGGGGGCCCTTAATTCCCCCCTCCACTTT. The rearrangement uses TRBV7-9 and TRBJ1-6, with 7 bases matching TRBD1. Germline values: CDR1 SEHNR, CDR2 FQNEAQ (reference sequence). CDR3 length: 15 residues.

Only a few counts were recorded for this clone. The rearrangement links TRBV7-9 to TRBJ2-7; D perhaps matches TRBD1 (5 bases). CDR1 is SEHNR and CDR2 is FQNEAQ in the germline V gene (reference sequence). V was cut by 5 bases and J by 5 bases, with 19 bases left in between. CDR3 length: 15 residues. DNA of the CDR3: TGTGCCAGCAGCCCCATCGCAGGGTATAAAGACGAGCAGTACTTC. Translated: CASSPIAGYKDEQYF. The full variable domain, with the rest looked up from reference TRBV7-9 and TRBJ2-7, is DTGVSQNPRHKITKRGQNVTFRCDPISEHNRLYWYRQTLGQGPEFLTYFQNEAQLEKSRLLSDRFSAERPKGSFSTLEIQRTEQGDSAMYLCASSPIAGYKDEQYFGPGTRLTVT.